This T cell receptor (beta chain) was sequenced for a study of sequential checkpoint blockade in melanoma. Overall study context: Randomization was 1:1 between first-line nivolumab→ipilimumab and ipilimumab→nivolumab. Both treatment sequences were followed by maintenance nivolumab.

Trimming stripped 2 bases from V and 0 bases from J, with 5 bases between. This CDR3 is built from 15 residues. CDR1 is MNHEY and CDR2 is SMNVEV in the germline V gene (reference sequence). Noted treatment: randomized to nivolumab then ipilimumab (arm A) or the reverse (arm B). Sorted cells were live CD3+CD8+, lacking CD19 and CD56, from PBMCs. Assay used: immunoSEQ multiplex PCR; TCRdb lists only in-frame clones, some missing. Here the sample spans about 40,000 clones, about nine tenths being singletons. The sequences come from CD8+ T cells sorted from blood (inferred from file names), collected from a patient given nivolumab and ipilimumab in sequence. This clonotype originated in a human donor with melanoma. The chain employs TRBV27 and TRBJ2-6; D is unclear. DNA of the CDR3: TGTGCCAGCAGTTTAAGCCTCTCTGGGGCCAACGTCCTGACTTTC. Translated, it gives CASSLSLSGANVLTF.